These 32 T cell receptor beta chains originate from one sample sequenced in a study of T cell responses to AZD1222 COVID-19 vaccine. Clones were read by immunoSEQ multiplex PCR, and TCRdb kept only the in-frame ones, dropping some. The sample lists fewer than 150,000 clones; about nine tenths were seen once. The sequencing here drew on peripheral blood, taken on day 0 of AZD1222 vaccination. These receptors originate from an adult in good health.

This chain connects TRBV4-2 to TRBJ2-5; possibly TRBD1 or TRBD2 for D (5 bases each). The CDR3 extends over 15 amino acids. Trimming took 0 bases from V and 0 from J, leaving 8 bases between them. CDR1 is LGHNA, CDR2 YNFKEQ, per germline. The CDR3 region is CASSQDGTNQETQYF. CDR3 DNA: TGTGCCAGCAGCCAAGACGGGACGAACCAAGAGACCCAGTACTTC.

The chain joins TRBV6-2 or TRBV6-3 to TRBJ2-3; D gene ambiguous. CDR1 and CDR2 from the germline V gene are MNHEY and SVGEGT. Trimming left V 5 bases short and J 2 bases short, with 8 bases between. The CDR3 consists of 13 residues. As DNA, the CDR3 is TGTGCCAGCAGTCACGCCGACACAGATACGCAGTATTTT. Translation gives CASSHADTDTQYF.

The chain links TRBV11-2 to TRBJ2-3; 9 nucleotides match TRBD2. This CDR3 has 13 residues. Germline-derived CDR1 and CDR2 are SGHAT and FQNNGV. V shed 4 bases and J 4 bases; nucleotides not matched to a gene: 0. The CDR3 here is CASSWTSADTQYF. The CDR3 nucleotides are TGTGCCAGCAGCTGGACTAGCGCAGATACGCAGTATTTT. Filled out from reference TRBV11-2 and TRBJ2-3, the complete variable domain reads EAGVAQSPRYKIIEKRQSVAFWCNPISGHATLYWYQQILGQGPKLLIQFQNNGVVDDSQLPKDRFSAERLKGVDSTLKIQPAKLEDSAVYLCASSWTSADTQYFGPGTRLTVL.

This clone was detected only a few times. CDR3: CASSLGGGEYGYTF. The DNA of the CDR3 is TGTGCCAGCAGCTTGGGCGGGGGCGAATATGGCTACACCTTC. V gene TRBV5-4 combines with J gene TRBJ1-2; weak D call: TRBD1 (6 bases). Germline V gene sequence: CDR1 SGHNT, CDR2 YYREEE (reference sequence). V lost 0 bases to trimming and J lost 5 bases, with 11 bases between them. CDR3 size: 14 residues.

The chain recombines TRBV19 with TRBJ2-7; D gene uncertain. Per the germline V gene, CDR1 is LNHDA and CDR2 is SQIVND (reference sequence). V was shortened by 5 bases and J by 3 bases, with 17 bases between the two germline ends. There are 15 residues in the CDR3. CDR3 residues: CASSFRTPRDYEQYF. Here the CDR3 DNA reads TGTGCCAGTAGTTTTCGGACGCCAAGGGACTACGAGCAGTACTTC.

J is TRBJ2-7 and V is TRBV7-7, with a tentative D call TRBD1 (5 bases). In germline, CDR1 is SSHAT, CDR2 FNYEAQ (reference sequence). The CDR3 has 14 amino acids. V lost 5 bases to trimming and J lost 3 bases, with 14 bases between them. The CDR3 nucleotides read TGTGCCAGCAGCCCCGACAGTCCCGGCTACGAGCAGTACTTC. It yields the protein CASSPDSPGYEQYF.

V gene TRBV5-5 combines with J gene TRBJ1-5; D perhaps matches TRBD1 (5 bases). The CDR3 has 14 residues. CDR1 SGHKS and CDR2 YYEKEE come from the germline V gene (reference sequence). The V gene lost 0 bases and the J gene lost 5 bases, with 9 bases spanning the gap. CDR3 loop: CASSLVATDQPQHF. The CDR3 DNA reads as TGTGCCAGCAGCTTGGTCGCGACAGATCAGCCCCAGCATTTT.

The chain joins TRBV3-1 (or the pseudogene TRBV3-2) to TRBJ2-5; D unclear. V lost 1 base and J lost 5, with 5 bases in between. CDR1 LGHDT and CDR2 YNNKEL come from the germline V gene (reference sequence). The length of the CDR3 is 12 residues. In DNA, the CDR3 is TGTGCCAGCAGCCAAGTGGGGGAGACCCAGTACTTC. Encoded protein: CASSQVGETQYF.

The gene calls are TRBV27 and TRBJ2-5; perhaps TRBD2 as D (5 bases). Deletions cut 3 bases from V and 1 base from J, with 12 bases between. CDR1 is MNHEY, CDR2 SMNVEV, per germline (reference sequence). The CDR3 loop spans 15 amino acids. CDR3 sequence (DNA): TGTGCCAGCAGTTTCAGTTGGACTTCCCAAGAGACCCAGTACTTC. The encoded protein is CASSFSWTSQETQYF.

The CDR3 DNA sequence: TGCAGTGCTAGTTTCCCCGCTAGTTTCCACCGGGATACGCAGTATTTT. Protein sequence: CSASFPASFHRDTQYF. The genes are TRBV20-1 and TRBJ2-3; D call uncertain. The V end was cut by 3 bases, the J end by 6 bases, with 22 bases between. The CDR3 runs 16 residues. The germline V gene encodes CDR1 DFQATT and CDR2 SNEGSKA (reference sequence).

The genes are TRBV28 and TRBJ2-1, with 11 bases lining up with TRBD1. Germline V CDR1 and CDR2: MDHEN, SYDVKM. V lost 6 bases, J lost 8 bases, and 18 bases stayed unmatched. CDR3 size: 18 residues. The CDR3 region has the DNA TGTGCCAGCAGCAAAAATTCGGGAGGGACAGGGGGGGTCTATGAGCAGTTCTTC. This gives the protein CASSKNSGGTGGVYEQFF.

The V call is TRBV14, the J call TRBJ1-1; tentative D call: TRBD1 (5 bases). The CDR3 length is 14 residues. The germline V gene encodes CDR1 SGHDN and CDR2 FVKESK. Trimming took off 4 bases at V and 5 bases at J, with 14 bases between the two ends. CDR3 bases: TGTGCCAGCAGCCTTCGTCAGGGTGGGACTGAAGCTTTCTTT. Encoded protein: CASSLRQGGTEAFF.

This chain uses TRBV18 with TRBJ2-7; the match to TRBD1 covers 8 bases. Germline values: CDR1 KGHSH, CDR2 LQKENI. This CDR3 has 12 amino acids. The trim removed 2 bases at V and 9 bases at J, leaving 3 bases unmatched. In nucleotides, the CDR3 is TGTGCCAGCTCACCAAAACAGGGGGGGCAGTACTTC. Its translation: CASSPKQGGQYF. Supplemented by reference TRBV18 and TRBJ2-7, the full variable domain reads NAGVMQNPRHLVRRRGQEARLRCSPMKGHSHVYWYRQLPEEGLKFMVYLQKENIIDESGMPKERFSAEFPKEGPSILRIQQVVRGDSAAYFCASSPKQGGQYFGPGTRLTVT.

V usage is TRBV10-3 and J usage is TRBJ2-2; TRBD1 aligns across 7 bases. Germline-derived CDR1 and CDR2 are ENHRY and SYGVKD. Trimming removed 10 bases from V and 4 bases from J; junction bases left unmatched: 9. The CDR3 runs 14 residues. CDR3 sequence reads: CATLWAGGTGELFF. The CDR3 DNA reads TGTGCCACCCTTTGGGCAGGGGGCACCGGGGAGCTGTTTTTT.

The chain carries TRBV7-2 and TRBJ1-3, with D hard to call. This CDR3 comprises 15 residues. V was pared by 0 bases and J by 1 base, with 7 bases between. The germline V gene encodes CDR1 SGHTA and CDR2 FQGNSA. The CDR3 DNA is TGTGCCAGCAGCTTAGCGAGCACATCTGGAAACACCATATATTTT. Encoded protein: CASSLASTSGNTIYF.

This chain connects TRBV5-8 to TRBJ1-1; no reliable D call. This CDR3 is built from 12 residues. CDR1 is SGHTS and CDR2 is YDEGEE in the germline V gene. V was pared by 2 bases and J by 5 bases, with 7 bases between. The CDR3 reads CASSFRWTEAFF. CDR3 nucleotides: TGTGCCAGCAGCTTTCGATGGACTGAAGCTTTCTTT.

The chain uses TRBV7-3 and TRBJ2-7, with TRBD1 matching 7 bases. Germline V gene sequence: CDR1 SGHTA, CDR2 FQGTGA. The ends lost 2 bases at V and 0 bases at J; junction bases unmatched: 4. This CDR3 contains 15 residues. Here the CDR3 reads CASSLSPGGSYEQYF. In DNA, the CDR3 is TGTGCCAGCAGCTTATCACCAGGGGGCTCCTACGAGCAGTACTTC.

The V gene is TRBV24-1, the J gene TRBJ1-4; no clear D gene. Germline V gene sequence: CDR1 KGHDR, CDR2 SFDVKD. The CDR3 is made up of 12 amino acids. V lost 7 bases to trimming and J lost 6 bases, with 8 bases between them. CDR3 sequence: CATSHDDEKLFF. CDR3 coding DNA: TGTGCCACCAGCCACGACGATGAAAAACTGTTTTTT.

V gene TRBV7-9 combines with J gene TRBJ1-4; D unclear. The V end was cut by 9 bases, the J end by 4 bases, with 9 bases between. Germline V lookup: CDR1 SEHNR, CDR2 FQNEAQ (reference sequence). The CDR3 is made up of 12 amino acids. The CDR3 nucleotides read TGTGCCAGTCGGCGGAGTAATGAAAAACTGTTTTTT. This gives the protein CASRRSNEKLFF.

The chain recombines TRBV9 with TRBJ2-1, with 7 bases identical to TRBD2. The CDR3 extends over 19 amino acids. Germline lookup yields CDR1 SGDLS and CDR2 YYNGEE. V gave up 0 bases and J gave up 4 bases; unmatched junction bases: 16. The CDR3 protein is CASSVALLRPGLSYNEQFF. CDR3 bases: TGTGCCAGCAGCGTAGCCCTCCTGCGGCCGGGACTATCTTACAATGAGCAGTTCTTC.

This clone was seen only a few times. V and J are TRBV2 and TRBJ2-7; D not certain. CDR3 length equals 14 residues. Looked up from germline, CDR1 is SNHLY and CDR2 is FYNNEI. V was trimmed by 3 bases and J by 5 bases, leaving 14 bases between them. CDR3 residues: CASSDRATGHEQYF. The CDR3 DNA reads TGTGCCAGCAGTGATCGGGCCACGGGCCACGAGCAGTACTTC.

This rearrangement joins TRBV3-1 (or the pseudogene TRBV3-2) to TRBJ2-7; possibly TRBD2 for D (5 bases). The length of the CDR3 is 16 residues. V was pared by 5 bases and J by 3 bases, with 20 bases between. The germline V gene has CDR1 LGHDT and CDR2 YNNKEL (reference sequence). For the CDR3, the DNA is TGTGCCAGCAGCAGCACTCTAGGGTTAGACTACTACGAGCAGTACTTC. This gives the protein CASSSTLGLDYYEQYF.

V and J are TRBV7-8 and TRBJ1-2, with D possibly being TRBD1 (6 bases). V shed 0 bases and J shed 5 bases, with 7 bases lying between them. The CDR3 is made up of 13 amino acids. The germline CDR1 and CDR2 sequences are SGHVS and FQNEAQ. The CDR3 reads CASSLATGYGYTF. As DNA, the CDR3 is TGTGCCAGCAGCTTAGCGACAGGATATGGCTACACCTTC.

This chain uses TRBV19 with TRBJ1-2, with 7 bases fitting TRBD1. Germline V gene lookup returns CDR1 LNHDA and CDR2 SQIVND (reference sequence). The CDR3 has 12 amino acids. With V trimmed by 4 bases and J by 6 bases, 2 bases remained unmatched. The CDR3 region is CASSRGGDGYTF. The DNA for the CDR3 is TGTGCCAGTAGTAGAGGGGGCGATGGCTACACCTTC.

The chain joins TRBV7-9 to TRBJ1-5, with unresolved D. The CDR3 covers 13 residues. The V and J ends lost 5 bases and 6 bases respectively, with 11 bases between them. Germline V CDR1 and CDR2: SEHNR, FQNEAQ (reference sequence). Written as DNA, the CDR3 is TGTGCCAGCAGCGCGGCTAGTACTCAGCCCCAGCATTTT. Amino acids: CASSAASTQPQHF.

The CDR3 here is CASSPVGLAGAQETQYF. The DNA of the CDR3 is TGTGCCAGCTCACCGGTCGGACTAGCGGGAGCGCAGGAGACCCAGTACTTC. This rearrangement joins TRBV18 to TRBJ2-5; TRBD2 matches 13 bases. The CDR3 extends over 17 amino acids. With V trimmed by 3 bases and J by 5 bases, 9 bases remained unmatched. Germline-derived CDR1 and CDR2 are KGHSH and LQKENI.

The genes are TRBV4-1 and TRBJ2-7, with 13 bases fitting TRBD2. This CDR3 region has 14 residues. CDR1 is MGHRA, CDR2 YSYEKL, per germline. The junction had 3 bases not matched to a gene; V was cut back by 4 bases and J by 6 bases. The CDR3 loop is CASSRGLAGVEQYF. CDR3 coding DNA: TGCGCCAGCAGCCGAGGACTAGCGGGAGTCGAGCAGTACTTC.

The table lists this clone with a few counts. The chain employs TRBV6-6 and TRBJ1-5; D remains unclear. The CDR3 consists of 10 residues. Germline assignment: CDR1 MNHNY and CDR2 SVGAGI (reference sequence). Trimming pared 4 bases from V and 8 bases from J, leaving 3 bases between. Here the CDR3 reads CASSSKPQHF. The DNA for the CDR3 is TGTGCCAGCAGTTCGAAGCCCCAGCATTTT.

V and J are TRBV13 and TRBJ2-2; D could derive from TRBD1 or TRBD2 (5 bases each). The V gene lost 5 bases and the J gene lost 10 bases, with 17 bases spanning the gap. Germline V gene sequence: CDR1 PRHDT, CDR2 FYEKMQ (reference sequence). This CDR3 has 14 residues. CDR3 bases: TGTGCCAGCAGCCCGCGATGGGGGAAAGTGGAGCTGTTTTTT. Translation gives CASSPRWGKVELFF.

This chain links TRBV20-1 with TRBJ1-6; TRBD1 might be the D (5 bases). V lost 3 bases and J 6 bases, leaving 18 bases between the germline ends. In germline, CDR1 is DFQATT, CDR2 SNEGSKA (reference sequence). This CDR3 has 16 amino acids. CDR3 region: CSASSDGGVGNSPLHF. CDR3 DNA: TGCAGTGCTAGTTCGGATGGAGGGGTGGGTAATTCACCCCTCCACTTT.

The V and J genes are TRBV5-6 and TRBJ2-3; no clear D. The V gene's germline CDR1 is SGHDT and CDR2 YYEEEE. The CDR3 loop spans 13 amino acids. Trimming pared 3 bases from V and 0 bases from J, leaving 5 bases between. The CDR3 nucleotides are TGTGCCAGCAGCTCGTCTAGCACAGATACGCAGTATTTT. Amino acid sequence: CASSSSSTDTQYF. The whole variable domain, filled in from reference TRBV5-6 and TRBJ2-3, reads DAGVTQSPTHLIKTRGQQVTLRCSPKSGHDTVSWYQQALGQGPQFIFQYYEEEERQRGNFPDRFSGHQFPNYSSELNVNALLLGDSALYLCASSSSSTDTQYFGPGTRLTVL.

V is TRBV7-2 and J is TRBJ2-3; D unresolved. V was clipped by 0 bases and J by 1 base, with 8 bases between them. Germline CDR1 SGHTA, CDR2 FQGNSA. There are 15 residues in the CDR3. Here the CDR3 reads CASSLASRRTDTQYF. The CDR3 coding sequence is TGTGCCAGCAGCTTAGCGTCGCGGCGCACAGATACGCAGTATTTT.